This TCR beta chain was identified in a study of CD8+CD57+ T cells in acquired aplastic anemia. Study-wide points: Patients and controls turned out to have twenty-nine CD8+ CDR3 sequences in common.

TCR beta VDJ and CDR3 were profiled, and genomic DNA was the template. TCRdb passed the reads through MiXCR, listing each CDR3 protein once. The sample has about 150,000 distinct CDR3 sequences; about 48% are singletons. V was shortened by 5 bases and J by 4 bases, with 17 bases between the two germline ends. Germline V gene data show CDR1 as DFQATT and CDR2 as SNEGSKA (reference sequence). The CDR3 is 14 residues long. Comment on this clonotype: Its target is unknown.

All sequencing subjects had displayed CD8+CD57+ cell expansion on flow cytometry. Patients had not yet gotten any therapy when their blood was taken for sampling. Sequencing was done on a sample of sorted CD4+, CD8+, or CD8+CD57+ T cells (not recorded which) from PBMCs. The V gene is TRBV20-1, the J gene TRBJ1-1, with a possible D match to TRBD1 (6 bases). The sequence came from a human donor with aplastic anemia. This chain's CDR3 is CSAQAGGGGTEAFF. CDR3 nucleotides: TGCAGTGCTCAGGCGGGGGGCGGCGGCACTGAAGCTTTCTTT.